The T cell receptor beta chain described here comes from a study of cytomegalovirus exposure and HLA in healthy donors. The germline V and J ends were trimmed by 1 base and 8 bases, with 14 bases remaining between them. The CDR3 totals 14 residues. Germline V gives CDR1 SGHTA, CDR2 FQGTGA. 13 Jbeta primers and 60 Vbeta primers were used for the PCR. Sequenced by immunoSEQ multiplex PCR; TCRdb stores in-frame clones only, minus some. The sample lists 130,000 to 150,000 clones, over 65% occurring once. The J gene is TRBJ1-1, the V gene TRBV7-3, with D possibly matching TRBD1 (5 bases). This clonotype originated in a female donor in good health and CMV-seronegative. Sequenced: PBMCs. DNA for the CDR3: TGTGCCAGCAGCTTAATGCGGGACTCTACCGAAGCTTTCTTT. It encodes CASSLMRDSTEAFF.